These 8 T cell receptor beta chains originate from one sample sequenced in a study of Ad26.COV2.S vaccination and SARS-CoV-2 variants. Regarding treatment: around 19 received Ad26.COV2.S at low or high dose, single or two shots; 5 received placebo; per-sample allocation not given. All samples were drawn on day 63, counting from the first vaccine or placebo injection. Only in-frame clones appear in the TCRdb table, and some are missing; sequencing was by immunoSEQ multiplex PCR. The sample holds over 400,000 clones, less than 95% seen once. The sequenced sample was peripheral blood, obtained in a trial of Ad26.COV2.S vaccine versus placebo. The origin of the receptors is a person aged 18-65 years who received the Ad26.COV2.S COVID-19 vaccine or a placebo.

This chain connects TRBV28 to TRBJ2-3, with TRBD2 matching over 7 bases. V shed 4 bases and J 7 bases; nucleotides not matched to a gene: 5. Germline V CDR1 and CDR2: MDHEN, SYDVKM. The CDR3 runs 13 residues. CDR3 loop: CASSSGGGNTQYF. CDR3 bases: TGTGCCAGCAGTTCGGGAGGCGGGAATACGCAGTATTTT. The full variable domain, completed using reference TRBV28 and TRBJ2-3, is DVKVTQSSRYLVKRTGEKVFLECVQDMDHENMFWYRQDPGLGLRLIYFSYDVKMKEKGDIPEGYSVSREKKERFSLILESASTNQTSMYLCASSSGGGNTQYFGPGTRLTVL.

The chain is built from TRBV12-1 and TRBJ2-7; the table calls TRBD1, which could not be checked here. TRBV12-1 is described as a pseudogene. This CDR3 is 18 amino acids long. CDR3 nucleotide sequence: TGTGCCAGCAGTCCGATAACGTGGACAGGGGATAAGTCCTACGAGCAGTACTTC. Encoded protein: CASSPITWTGDKSYEQYF.

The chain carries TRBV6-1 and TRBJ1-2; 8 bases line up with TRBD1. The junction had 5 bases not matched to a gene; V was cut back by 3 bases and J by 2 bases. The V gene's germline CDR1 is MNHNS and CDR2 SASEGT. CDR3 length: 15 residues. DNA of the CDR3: TGTGCCAGCAGTGAGCGGACAGGGATGAACTATGGCTACACCTTC. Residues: CASSERTGMNYGYTF.

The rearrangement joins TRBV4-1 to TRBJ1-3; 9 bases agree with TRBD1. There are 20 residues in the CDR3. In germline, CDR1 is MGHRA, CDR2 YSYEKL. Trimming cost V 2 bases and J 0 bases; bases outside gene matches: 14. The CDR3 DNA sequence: TGCGCCAGCAGCCAACCCCGGGACAGGGAAATTATGAGCTCTGGAAACACCATATATTTT. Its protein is CASSQPRDREIMSSGNTIYF.

The CDR3 spells CASSRWEGNTEAFF. The DNA for the CDR3 is TGTGCCAGCAGTAGATGGGAGGGGAACACTGAAGCTTTCTTT. This chain joins TRBV6-5 and TRBJ1-1; D unresolved. V shed 5 bases and J shed 1 base, with 11 bases lying between them. CDR1 is MNHEY and CDR2 is SVGAGI in the germline V gene. This CDR3 spans 14 amino acids.

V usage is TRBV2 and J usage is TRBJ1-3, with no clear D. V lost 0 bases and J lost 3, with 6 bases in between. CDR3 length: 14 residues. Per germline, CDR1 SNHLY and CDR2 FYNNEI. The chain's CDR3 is CASSEAGNGNTIYF. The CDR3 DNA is TGTGCCAGCAGTGAAGCAGGGAATGGAAACACCATATATTTT.

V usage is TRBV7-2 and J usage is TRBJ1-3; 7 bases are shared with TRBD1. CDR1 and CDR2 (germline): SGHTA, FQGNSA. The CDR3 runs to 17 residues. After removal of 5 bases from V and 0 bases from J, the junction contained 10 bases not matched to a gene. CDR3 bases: TGTGCCAGCAGCCCCCAAGGGGGCCCCTACTCTGGAAACACCATATATTTT. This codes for CASSPQGGPYSGNTIYF.

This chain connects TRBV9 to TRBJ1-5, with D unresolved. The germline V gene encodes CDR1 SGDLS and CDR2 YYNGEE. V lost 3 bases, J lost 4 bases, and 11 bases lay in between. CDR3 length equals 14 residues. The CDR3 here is CASSEGGRNQPQHF. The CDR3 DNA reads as TGTGCCAGCAGCGAGGGTGGGAGGAATCAGCCCCAGCATTTT.